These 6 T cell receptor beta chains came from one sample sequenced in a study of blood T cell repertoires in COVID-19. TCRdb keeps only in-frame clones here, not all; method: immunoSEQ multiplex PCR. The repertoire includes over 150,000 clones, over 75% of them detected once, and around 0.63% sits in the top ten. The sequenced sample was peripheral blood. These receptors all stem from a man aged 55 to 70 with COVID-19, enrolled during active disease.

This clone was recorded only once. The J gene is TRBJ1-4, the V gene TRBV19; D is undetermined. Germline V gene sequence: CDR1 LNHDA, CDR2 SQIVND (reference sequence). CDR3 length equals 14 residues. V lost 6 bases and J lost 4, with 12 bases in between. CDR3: CASSGGGINEKLFF. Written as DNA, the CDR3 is TGTGCCAGTAGCGGCGGAGGGATTAATGAAAAACTGTTTTTT.

CDR3 sequence reads: CASSQSRQGGGYTF. CDR3 DNA: TGCGCCAGCAGCCAGTCGAGGCAGGGAGGTGGCTACACCTTC. This chain uses TRBV4-1 with TRBJ1-2; D perhaps matches TRBD1 (5 bases). This CDR3 spans 14 amino acids. Trimming cost V 3 bases and J 7 bases, with 15 bases left between them. The germline CDR1 and CDR2 sequences are MGHRA and YSYEKL.

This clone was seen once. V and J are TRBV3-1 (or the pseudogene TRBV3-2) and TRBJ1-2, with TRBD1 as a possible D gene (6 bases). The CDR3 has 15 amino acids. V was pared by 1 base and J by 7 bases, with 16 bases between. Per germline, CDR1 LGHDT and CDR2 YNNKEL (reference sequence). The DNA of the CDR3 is TGTGCCAGCAGCCAAGGTGACCAGGGGCGGTCTGGCTACACCTTC. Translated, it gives CASSQGDQGRSGYTF.

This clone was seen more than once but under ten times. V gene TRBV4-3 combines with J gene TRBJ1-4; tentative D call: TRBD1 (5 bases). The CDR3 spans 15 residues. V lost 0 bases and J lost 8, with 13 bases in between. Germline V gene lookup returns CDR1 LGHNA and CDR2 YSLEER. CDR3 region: CASSQDHLGGEKLFF. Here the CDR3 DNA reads TGCGCCAGCAGCCAAGATCACCTTGGGGGGGAAAAACTGTTTTTT.

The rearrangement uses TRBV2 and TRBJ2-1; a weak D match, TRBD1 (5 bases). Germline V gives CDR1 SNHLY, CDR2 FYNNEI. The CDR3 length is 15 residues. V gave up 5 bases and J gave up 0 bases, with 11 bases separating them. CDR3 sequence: CASSPSRVSYNEQFF. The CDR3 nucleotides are TGTGCCAGCAGTCCCAGCAGGGTCTCCTACAATGAGCAGTTCTTC. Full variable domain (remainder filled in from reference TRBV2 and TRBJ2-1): EPEVTQTPSHQVTQMGQEVILRCVPISNHLYFYWYRQILGQKVEFLVSFYNNEISEKSEIFDDQFSVERPDGSNFTLKIRSTKLEDSAMYFCASSPSRVSYNEQFFGPGTRLTVL.

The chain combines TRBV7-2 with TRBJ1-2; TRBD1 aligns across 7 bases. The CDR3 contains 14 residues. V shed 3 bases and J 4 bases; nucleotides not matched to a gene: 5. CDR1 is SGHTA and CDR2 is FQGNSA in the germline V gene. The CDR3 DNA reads TGTGCCAGCAGCTTCGGAGGGGGCGGCTATGGCTACACCTTC. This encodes CASSFGGGGYGYTF.